One sample yielded the 28 T cell receptor beta chains listed below, sequenced in a study of OX40 agonist ivuxolimab in advanced cancers. Method: immunoSEQ multiplex PCR; TCRdb's copy keeps in-frame clones and lacks some. The sample contains more than 25,000 clones, 65% to 85% of which appear only once. The sequencing used CD4+ or CD8+ T cells sorted from blood, collected in a trial of the OX40 agonist ivuxolimab. The receptors were sampled from an adult with an advanced solid tumor such as melanoma, head and neck, liver or kidney cancer.

The chain employs TRBV4-1 and TRBJ2-1, with D possibly called TRBD1 or TRBD2 (5 bases each). Trimming shortened V by 8 bases and J by 0 bases, and 11 bases separated the two germline ends. From germline, CDR1 is MGHRA and CDR2 YSYEKL. CDR3 length: 14 amino acids. The CDR3 protein is CASASGSSYNEQFF. In nucleotides, the CDR3 is TGCGCCAGCGCCTCAGGGAGCTCCTACAATGAGCAGTTCTTC.

The chain links TRBV2 to TRBJ2-7; a weak D match, TRBD1 (5 bases). Germline V gene data show CDR1 as SNHLY and CDR2 as FYNNEI. Between the trimmed V and J ends, which lost 3 bases and 5 bases, there was a span of 11 bases. There are 13 residues in the CDR3. In nucleotides, the CDR3 is TGTGCCAGCAGTGACTGGGGCAGGGACGAGCAGTACTTC. Encoded protein: CASSDWGRDEQYF.

The CDR3 coding sequence is TGTGCCAGCAGCTTAGCCCCCGGGACAGGAACTCTGGGAGATACGCAGTATTTT. This codes for CASSLAPGTGTLGDTQYF. The chain uses TRBV7-6 and TRBJ2-3; TRBD1 aligns across 8 bases. This CDR3 region has 18 residues. V trimming: 0 bases; J trimming: 5 bases; junction bases outside the gene matches: 13. Germline V lookup: CDR1 SGHVS, CDR2 FNYEAQ.

This sequence joins TRBV11-1 and TRBJ2-7, with D perhaps given as TRBD1 or TRBD2 (7 bases each). V lost 2 bases, J lost 2 bases, and 13 bases lay in between. CDR3 length equals 15 residues. Germline V gene sequence: CDR1 SGHAT, CDR2 FQDESV (reference sequence). CDR3 loop: CASSLQGGTTYEQYF. The CDR3 DNA reads as TGTGCCAGCAGCTTACAGGGGGGGACGACCTACGAGCAGTACTTC.

The rearrangement joins TRBV6-6 to TRBJ1-1; perhaps TRBD1 as D (6 bases). Deletions cut 0 bases from V and 7 bases from J, with 15 bases between. This CDR3 is built from 15 residues. The germline CDR1 and CDR2 sequences are MNHNY and SVGAGI (reference sequence). CDR3 sequence: CASSYSIVGTHEAFF. CDR3 nucleotide sequence: TGTGCCAGCAGTTACTCGATAGTCGGGACACATGAAGCTTTCTTT.

The rearrangement uses TRBV9 and TRBJ1-2; 12 nucleotides align to TRBD1. The CDR3 totals 15 residues. V lost 0 bases, J lost 7 bases, and 4 bases stayed unmatched. Germline V lookup: CDR1 SGDLS, CDR2 YYNGEE. In nucleotides, the CDR3 is TGTGCCAGCAGCGTAGGGGGGACAGGGGGCCGTGGCTACACCTTC. Its translation: CASSVGGTGGRGYTF.

This chain uses TRBV5-4 with TRBJ2-2; 9 bases are shared with TRBD2. The CDR3 runs 16 residues. Germline loops: CDR1 SGHNT, CDR2 YYREEE (reference sequence). J lost 2 bases, V lost 4 bases, and 6 bases had no gene match. In DNA form, the CDR3 reads TGTGCCAGCAGCGACGTAGCGGGGGTCAACACCGGGGAGCTGTTTTTT. Translation: CASSDVAGVNTGELFF.

V and J are TRBV7-9 and TRBJ1-5; D unresolved. Looked up from germline, CDR1 is SEHNR and CDR2 is FQNEAQ (reference sequence). Trimming removed 1 base from V and 5 bases from J, with 6 bases in between. CDR3 length: 13 residues. CDR3 residues: CASSLGGDQPQHF. The CDR3 region has the DNA TGTGCCAGCAGCTTAGGAGGAGATCAGCCCCAGCATTTT.

The genes are TRBV19 and TRBJ1-1, with D hard to call. CDR1 is LNHDA, CDR2 SQIVND, per germline (reference sequence). This CDR3 has 13 amino acids. V lost 5 bases and J 4 bases, leaving 11 bases between the germline ends. The CDR3 loop is CASSLSYGTEAFF. CDR3 in DNA: TGTGCCAGTAGTCTAAGTTACGGCACTGAAGCTTTCTTT.

The chain has TRBV6-5 and TRBJ1-2, with D possibly being TRBD1 (5 bases). CDR1 and CDR2 from the germline V gene are MNHEY and SVGAGI. The V gene lost 0 bases and the J gene lost 6 bases, with 11 bases spanning the gap. The CDR3 covers 14 residues. This CDR3 reads CASSYSGQGDGYTF. CDR3 in DNA: TGTGCCAGCAGTTACTCGGGGCAGGGAGATGGCTACACCTTC.

The chain recombines TRBV4-1 with TRBJ2-1; D tentatively reads TRBD1 or TRBD2 (5 bases each). The length of the CDR3 is 14 residues. The germline V gene encodes CDR1 MGHRA and CDR2 YSYEKL. With 4 bases removed from V and 7 bases from J, the gap between germline ends came to 14 bases. The CDR3 reads CASSLVGESNEQFF. The DNA for the CDR3 is TGCGCCAGCAGCCTCGTAGGGGAGTCGAATGAGCAGTTCTTC.

The gene calls are TRBV28 and TRBJ2-3, with D possibly called TRBD1 or TRBD2 (5 bases each). V dropped 2 bases and J dropped 2 bases, with 8 bases sitting between them. Per germline, CDR1 MDHEN and CDR2 SYDVKM. The CDR3 has 14 amino acids. CDR3 DNA sequence: TGTGCCAGCAGTTTACCGGGGCCCACAGATACGCAGTATTTT. Translated: CASSLPGPTDTQYF.

This rearrangement joins TRBV4-1 to TRBJ2-1; TRBD2 matches 8 bases. The junction had 6 bases not matched to a gene; V was cut back by 3 bases and J by 8 bases. The CDR3 consists of 14 residues. The germline CDR1 and CDR2 sequences are MGHRA and YSYEKL. The CDR3 nucleotides are TGCGCCAGCAGCCACGGGGGGGCCATGGATGAGCAGTTCTTC. Translation: CASSHGGAMDEQFF.

This chain connects TRBV9 to TRBJ1-2; D is ambiguous. The CDR3 has 15 amino acids. Germline V gives CDR1 SGDLS, CDR2 YYNGEE. Trimming removed 4 bases from V and 0 bases from J, with 13 bases in between. The DNA of the CDR3 is TGTGCCAGCAGCCCCCACCCCGGGACTAACTATGGCTACACCTTC. This codes for CASSPHPGTNYGYTF.

The rearrangement uses TRBV13 and TRBJ1-1; a weak D match, TRBD1 (6 bases). In germline, CDR1 is PRHDT, CDR2 FYEKMQ (reference sequence). This CDR3 region has 14 residues. The V and J ends lost 4 bases and 1 base respectively, with 10 bases between them. The CDR3 DNA sequence: TGTGCCAGCAGCTACCCGACAGGGAACACTGAAGCTTTCTTT. This encodes CASSYPTGNTEAFF.

This sequence joins TRBV7-9 and TRBJ1-1; the D is unclear. Per germline, CDR1 SEHNR and CDR2 FQNEAQ (reference sequence). Trimming left V 2 bases short and J 3 bases short, with 4 bases between. CDR3 length: 12 amino acids. The CDR3 here is CASSLPYTEAFF. CDR3 DNA sequence: TGTGCCAGCAGCTTACCGTACACTGAAGCTTTCTTT.

CDR3 bases: TGTGCCAGCAGCTACTCTAGCGGGAGCCATACCTACGAGCAGTACTTC. As protein: CASSYSSGSHTYEQYF. The V call is TRBV7-2, the J call TRBJ2-7; the match to TRBD2 covers 10 bases. Germline V gene sequence: CDR1 SGHTA, CDR2 FQGNSA. J was trimmed by 2 bases and V by 4 bases; bases with no gene match: 8. This CDR3 has 16 amino acids.

The genes are TRBV28 and TRBJ2-3; the match to TRBD2 covers 12 bases. The germline CDR1 and CDR2 sequences are MDHEN and SYDVKM. V shed 10 bases, J shed 2 bases, and the junction held 7 bases outside the gene matches. The CDR3 totals 15 residues. CDR3 loop: CAIGLAGKTTDTQYF. The CDR3 DNA reads as TGTGCCATTGGACTAGCGGGAAAAACCACAGATACGCAGTATTTT. Full variable domain (remainder filled in from reference TRBV28 and TRBJ2-3): DVKVTQSSRYLVKRTGEKVFLECVQDMDHENMFWYRQDPGLGLRLIYFSYDVKMKEKGDIPEGYSVSREKKERFSLILESASTNQTSMYLCAIGLAGKTTDTQYFGPGTRLTVL.

The rearrangement uses TRBV19 and TRBJ1-1, with D hard to call. The CDR3 is 12 amino acids. V was pared by 5 bases and J by 9 bases, with 13 bases between. Germline-derived CDR1 and CDR2 are LNHDA and SQIVND (reference sequence). Here the CDR3 DNA reads TGTGCCAGTAGTCAGGAGCCGGGAAAAGCTTTCTTT. It specifies CASSQEPGKAFF.

The CDR3, as DNA: TGTGCCAGCAGCTCCCTGATAGCGGGGGGCTGGGCAGATACGCAGTATTTT. It is translated as CASSSLIAGGWADTQYF. V gene TRBV7-6 combines with J gene TRBJ2-3, with TRBD2 matching over 10 bases. The V gene end was trimmed by 4 bases and the J gene end by 4 bases; junction bases not matched to a gene: 11. Germline CDR1 and CDR2: SGHVS and FNYEAQ. The CDR3 runs 17 residues.

The chain joins TRBV6-1 to TRBJ2-3, with 9 nucleotides matching TRBD2. Germline trimming cut 1 base from V and 3 bases from J; bases unmatched to any gene: 8. Germline V gene data show CDR1 as MNHNS and CDR2 as SASEGT. The CDR3 is 17 residues long. CDR3 sequence: CASSEVGAGGFTDTQYF. Here the CDR3 DNA reads TGTGCCAGCAGTGAAGTAGGGGCGGGGGGGTTTACAGATACGCAGTATTTT.

The chain employs TRBV6-5 and TRBJ2-1; the D gene is possibly TRBD2 (7 bases). V was pared by 2 bases and J by 3 bases, with 11 bases between. This CDR3 is 15 amino acids long. The germline gives CDR1 MNHEY, CDR2 SVGAGI. The CDR3 DNA reads TGTGCCAGCAGTTACGGGGGGGCACTCTACAATGAGCAGTTCTTC. Encoded protein: CASSYGGALYNEQFF.

The J gene is TRBJ2-7, the V gene TRBV5-4; D may correspond to TRBD1 or TRBD2 (5 bases each). The V gene's germline CDR1 is SGHNT and CDR2 YYREEE (reference sequence). This CDR3 spans 12 amino acids. V was cut by 4 bases and J by 7 bases, with 12 bases left in between. The CDR3 region is CASSVGEGEQYF. DNA of the CDR3: TGTGCCAGCAGCGTGGGGGAAGGGGAGCAGTACTTC.

The rearrangement uses TRBV11-2 and TRBJ2-7; D tentatively reads TRBD1 or TRBD2 (5 bases each). The CDR3 contains 11 residues. Trimming removed 8 bases at V and 0 bases at J, with 5 bases between. In germline, CDR1 is SGHAT, CDR2 FQNNGV. CDR3 bases: TGTGCCAGCGGGGGCTCCTACGAGCAGTACTTC. Its protein product is CASGGSYEQYF.

The CDR3 nucleotides read TGTGCCAGCAGTACGGGACAGTCTAGAGAAAGCGCTTTCTTT. It codes for CASSTGQSRESAFF. J is TRBJ1-1 and V is TRBV5-6; TRBD1 aligns across 7 bases. V shed 5 bases and J 11 bases; nucleotides not matched to a gene: 15. The germline V gene has CDR1 SGHDT and CDR2 YYEEEE. The CDR3 extends over 14 amino acids.

V usage is TRBV19 and J usage is TRBJ1-2; 8 bases line up with TRBD1. This CDR3 comprises 18 residues. Unmatched junction bases numbered 17, after V lost 5 bases and J lost 3 bases. Germline CDR1 LNHDA, CDR2 SQIVND (reference sequence). For the CDR3, the DNA is TGTGCCAGTAGTCCCCTTGGGGCGGGACAGGTTGTTGACTATGGCTACACCTTC. Translating it yields CASSPLGAGQVVDYGYTF.

This chain links TRBV30 with TRBJ1-2, with D possibly TRBD1 on 5 matching bases. Trimming removed 8 bases from V and 8 bases from J, with 24 bases in between. This CDR3 comprises 14 residues. The germline CDR1 and CDR2 sequences are GTSNPN and SVGIG (reference sequence). As DNA, the CDR3 is TGTGCCGGGACCCCGTTAGTTGAGGTGGAGGGCTACACCTTC. It is translated as CAGTPLVEVEGYTF.

The chain joins TRBV7-2 to TRBJ2-5; D is undetermined. Near its end, the DNA agrees better with TRBJ2-7, so the J call may be wrong. In germline, CDR1 is SGHTA, CDR2 FQGNSA. The length of the CDR3 is 11 residues. The CDR3 is CASSLSYEQYF. CDR3 DNA sequence: TGTGCCAGCAGCTTATCCTACGAGCAGTACTTC.